One sample yielded the 17 T cell receptor beta chains listed below, sequenced in a study of T cell responses to AZD1222 COVID-19 vaccine. The method was immunoSEQ multiplex PCR; TCRdb's version includes in-frame clones alone and lacks a portion of them. The sample includes around 20,000 clones, 80% to 85% of them seen just once. Material: peripheral blood, obtained 28 days after the second AZD1222 dose. All receptors derive from an adult who received the AZD1222 COVID-19 vaccine.

The rearrangement uses TRBV27 and TRBJ2-3, with D unclear. The CDR3 covers 16 residues. V lost 2 bases, J lost 0 bases, and 12 bases lay in between. Germline CDR1 reads MNHEY; CDR2 reads SMNVEV (reference sequence). CDR3 coding DNA: TGTGCCAGCAGTTTAGGTCAGCCCATAAGCACAGATACGCAGTATTTT. This gives the protein CASSLGQPISTDTQYF.

The gene calls are TRBV5-1 and TRBJ1-5; unclear D gene. The germline V gene encodes CDR1 SGHRS and CDR2 YFSETQ. Trimming removed 4 bases from V and 3 bases from J, with 11 bases in between. The CDR3 totals 14 residues. The CDR3 region is CASSPPHFNQPQHF. DNA of the CDR3: TGCGCCAGCAGCCCCCCCCATTTCAATCAGCCCCAGCATTTT.

The rearrangement links TRBV19 to TRBJ1-4, with D possibly TRBD1 on 5 matching bases. CDR1 is LNHDA, CDR2 SQIVND, per germline (reference sequence). V was pared by 3 bases and J by 2 bases, with 13 bases between. The CDR3 runs to 16 residues. In DNA, the CDR3 is TGTGCCAGTAGTATGAGGGGTACGCGGACTAATGAAAAACTGTTTTTT. This encodes CASSMRGTRTNEKLFF.

J is TRBJ2-7 and V is TRBV5-1; 9 nucleotides match TRBD2. This CDR3 region has 15 residues. V lost 0 bases to trimming and J lost 3 bases; unmatched junction nucleotides: 4. Germline V CDR1 and CDR2: SGHRS, YFSETQ. In DNA, the CDR3 is TGCGCCAGCAGCTTGGGGTCTAGCGGGGACTACGAGCAGTACTTC. Translation gives CASSLGSSGDYEQYF.

The chain links TRBV7-7 to TRBJ1-5, with TRBD1 as a possible D gene (6 bases). CDR3 size: 15 residues. V lost 5 bases to trimming and J lost 2 bases, with 13 bases between them. Germline V gene data show CDR1 as SSHAT and CDR2 as FNYEAQ (reference sequence). For the CDR3, the DNA is TGTGCCAGCAGCCTCTACAGGGCAGGCAATCAGCCCCAGCATTTT. This codes for CASSLYRAGNQPQHF. Combining the CDR3 with reference TRBV7-7 and TRBJ1-5 gives the whole variable domain GAGVSQSPRYKVTKRGQDVTLRCDPISSHATLYWYQQALGQGPEFLTYFNYEAQPDKSGLPSDRFSAERPEGSISTLTIQRTEQRDSAMYRCASSLYRAGNQPQHFGDGTRLSIL.

This rearrangement joins TRBV18 to TRBJ2-2; a possible D gene is TRBD2 (6 bases). Trimming left V 1 base short and J 6 bases short, with 15 bases between. CDR1 and CDR2 (germline): KGHSH, LQKENI. This CDR3 is built from 16 residues. The CDR3 DNA follows: TGTGCCAGCTCACCACGTTCGGACCGCGGGGCCGGGGAGCTGTTTTTT. Encoded protein: CASSPRSDRGAGELFF.

CDR3 sequence: CASSTWGRLPDTQYF. The DNA for the CDR3 is TGTGCCAGTAGTACGTGGGGGAGACTGCCAGATACGCAGTATTTT. The rearrangement links TRBV19 to TRBJ2-3; the D gene could be TRBD1 or TRBD2 (5 bases each). The CDR3 spans 15 residues. V lost 4 bases, J lost 4 bases, and 15 bases lay in between. Germline lookup yields CDR1 LNHDA and CDR2 SQIVND (reference sequence).

J is TRBJ1-1 and V is TRBV30; 9 bases are a match to TRBD1. Per the germline V gene, CDR1 is GTSNPN and CDR2 is SVGIG (reference sequence). The CDR3 totals 14 residues. Losses at the gene ends were 5 bases for V and 1 base for J; bases not matched to a gene: 5. CDR3 in amino acids: CAWDPGQGNTEAFF. The CDR3 nucleotides are TGTGCCTGGGATCCGGGACAGGGGAACACTGAAGCTTTCTTT.

This chain joins TRBV11-2 and TRBJ2-7; perhaps TRBD1 as D (6 bases). Germline lookup yields CDR1 SGHAT and CDR2 FQNNGV. CDR3 length equals 14 residues. The V end was cut by 5 bases, the J end by 0 bases, with 11 bases between. The CDR3 DNA reads TGTGCCAGCAGCATGGGACATAGCTCCTACGAGCAGTACTTC. The encoded protein is CASSMGHSSYEQYF.

The chain joins TRBV30 to TRBJ2-3, with TRBD2 as a possible D gene (6 bases). V lost 3 bases to trimming and J lost 1 base, with 20 bases between them. CDR1 is GTSNPN and CDR2 is SVGIG in the germline V gene (reference sequence). The CDR3 runs to 17 residues. The CDR3 loop is CAWRSSRSGSGTDTQYF. CDR3 coding DNA: TGTGCCTGGAGATCGAGCCGGAGCGGGTCTGGCACAGATACGCAGTATTTT.

This chain connects TRBV28 to TRBJ1-5; no clear D gene. The germline V gene has CDR1 MDHEN and CDR2 SYDVKM. CDR3 length: 12 amino acids. V was clipped by 8 bases and J by 0 bases, with 5 bases between them. The CDR3 reads CASCLSNQPQHF. CDR3 sequence (DNA): TGTGCCAGCTGCCTTAGCAATCAGCCCCAGCATTTT.

The genes are TRBV24-1 and TRBJ1-2; 11 bases align to TRBD1. The CDR3 loop spans 13 amino acids. Germline CDR1 reads KGHDR; CDR2 reads SFDVKD. The V segment lost 7 bases and the J segment 7 bases; nucleotides outside the gene matches: 4. Here the CDR3 reads CATSRTGGGGYTF. Written as DNA, the CDR3 is TGTGCCACCAGCCGGACAGGGGGCGGTGGCTACACCTTC.

The CDR3 reads CASIYQGGQGGRFGYTF. The DNA for the CDR3 is TGTGCCAGCATATATCAAGGGGGACAGGGAGGTCGTTTTGGCTACACCTTC. This chain connects TRBV28 to TRBJ1-2; 9 bases match TRBD1. The junction had 19 bases not matched to a gene; V was cut back by 7 bases and J by 7 bases. CDR1 and CDR2 (germline): MDHEN, SYDVKM. CDR3 length: 17 residues.

The CDR3 DNA reads as TGTGCCAGTAAAGAGGGGGCGGCCACCGGGGAGCTGTTTTTT. This codes for CASKEGAATGELFF. The chain uses TRBV19 and TRBJ2-2, with 7 bases fitting TRBD1. Germline V gene sequence: CDR1 LNHDA, CDR2 SQIVND (reference sequence). Trimming at V came to 7 bases and at J to 4 bases, leaving 6 bases not matched to a gene. The CDR3 runs to 14 residues.

The gene calls are TRBV2 and TRBJ1-5; 7 bases map to TRBD1. The germline gives CDR1 SNHLY, CDR2 FYNNEI. V was clipped by 7 bases and J by 6 bases; unmatched bases: 6. The CDR3 has 13 residues. The CDR3 DNA reads TGTGCCAGCACTAGACAGGGCACTCAGCCCCAGCATTTT. Translated: CASTRQGTQPQHF.

The count of this clone is one. The chain combines TRBV9 with TRBJ2-3; D may be TRBD1 or TRBD2 (6 bases each). This CDR3 is 17 amino acids long. V dropped 4 bases and J dropped 2 bases, with 20 bases sitting between them. Germline values: CDR1 SGDLS, CDR2 YYNGEE. CDR3 coding DNA: TGTGCCAGCAGCCCCGCGGGCGGGACATACTTCACAGATACGCAGTATTTT. Translating it yields CASSPAGGTYFTDTQYF.

The rearrangement uses TRBV21-1 and TRBJ2-7. TRBV21-1 is a pseudogene locus. The CDR3 is 15 residues long. The CDR3 loop is CASSNSGKSIYEQYF. CDR3 DNA: TGTGCCAGCAGCAATTCGGGCAAGTCGATATACGAGCAGTACTTC.